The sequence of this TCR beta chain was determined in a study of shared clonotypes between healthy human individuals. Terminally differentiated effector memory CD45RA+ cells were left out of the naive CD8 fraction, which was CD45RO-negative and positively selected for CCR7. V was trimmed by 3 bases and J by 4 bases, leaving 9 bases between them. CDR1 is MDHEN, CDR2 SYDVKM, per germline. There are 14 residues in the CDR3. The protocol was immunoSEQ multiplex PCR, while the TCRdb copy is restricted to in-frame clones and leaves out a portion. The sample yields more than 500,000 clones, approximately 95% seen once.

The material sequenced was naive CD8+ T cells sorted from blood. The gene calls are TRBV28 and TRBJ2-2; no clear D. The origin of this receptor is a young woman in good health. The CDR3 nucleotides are TGTGCCAGCAGTTTTGTTAGCCTCACCGGGGAGCTGTTTTTT. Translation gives CASSFVSLTGELFF.